The 10 T cell receptor beta chains below come from one sample, sequenced in a study of molecular identifiers for immune sequencing clone quantification. TCRdb reanalysed the PCR reads using MiXCR and keeps one entry per CDR3 protein. Among some 59,000 distinct CDR3 sequences listed, approximately 25% were seen once. Input material: naive CD8+ T cells from blood, with Jurkat cell RNA spiked in. Subset indicated: FACS-sorted CD8+CD4-CCR7+CD45RA+ naive T cells. The receptors were gathered from a human donor in good health. Some libraries in this study had Jurkat cell RNA spiked in.

Points on this clonotype: A clone one base away is much larger, so this may be a read error. The chain joins TRBV7-2 to TRBJ2-7; 8 bases line up with TRBD1. The CDR3 spans 13 residues. The V gene's germline CDR1 is SGHTA and CDR2 FQGNSA. J lost 4 bases, V lost 8 bases, and 7 bases had no gene match. CDR3 in amino acids: CASGLTGEYEQYF. The DNA for the CDR3 is TGTGCCAGCGGCCTGACAGGGGAGTACGAGCAGTACTTC. The full variable domain, in which reference TRBV7-2 and TRBJ2-7 provide the parts outside the CDR3, is GAGVSQSPSNKVTEKGKDVELRCDPISGHTALYWYRQSLGQGLEFLIYFQGNSAPDKSGLPSDRFSAERTGGSVSTLTIQRTQQEDSAVYLCASGLTGEYEQYFGPGTRLTVT.

The sample holds many counts of this clonotype. The V gene is TRBV11-2, the J gene TRBJ2-1; 11 bases align to TRBD2. Germline V gene lookup returns CDR1 SGHAT and CDR2 FQNNGV. The junction had 2 bases not matched to a gene; V was cut back by 1 base and J by 6 bases. The CDR3 has 15 amino acids. CDR3 in amino acids: CASSLVGLAGNEQFF. CDR3 bases: TGTGCCAGCAGCTTAGTTGGACTAGCGGGCAATGAGCAGTTCTTC.

This clonotype is a singleton in its sample. This sequence may be a read error, since a much larger clone differs from it by one base. J is TRBJ2-1 and V is TRBV4-3, with 11 positions matching TRBD2. J was trimmed by 12 bases and V by 2 bases; bases with no gene match: 9. Germline V gene sequence: CDR1 LGHNA, CDR2 YSLEER. This CDR3 is 15 amino acids long. The CDR3 region has the DNA TGCGCCAGCAGCCAAATTAGCGGGGGGGCCTATGCGCAGTTCTTC. The encoded protein is CASSQISGGAYAQFF.

Turning to this clonotype: This may come from a read error, since a much larger clone is one base off. The chain recombines TRBV12-3 or TRBV12-4 with TRBJ1-2, with 10 bases lining up with TRBD1. CDR3 size: 15 residues. CDR3 loop: CASTDPTGGGYGHTF. CDR3 nucleotides: TGTGCCAGCACGGATCCGACAGGGGGCGGCTATGGCCACACCTTC.

To note about this clonotype: This may arise from a read error, as a much more abundant clone is one base away. The chain carries TRBV7-9 and TRBJ1-4; TRBD1 is a possible D gene (5 bases). Deletions cut 5 bases from V and 7 bases from J, with 20 bases between. This CDR3 spans 16 amino acids. CDR1 is SEHNR, CDR2 FQNEAQ, per germline (reference sequence). The CDR3 loop is CASSLYIVKGSEKLFF. CDR3 coding DNA: TGTGCCAGCAGCCTATATATCGTTAAGGGGTCTGAAAAACTGTTTTTT.

About this clonotype itself: A read error may account for a junction end that differs from germline. This rearrangement joins TRBV7-9 to TRBJ2-1; no clear D. The CDR3 extends over 12 amino acids. Per germline, CDR1 SEHNR and CDR2 FQNEAQ (reference sequence). This CDR3 is CARSLVSGEQFF. The CDR3, as DNA: TGTGCCCGCAGCTTAGTCTCCGGGGAGCAGTTCTTC.

The CDR3 here is CSARDPQRGVLNEPYNEQFF. The CDR3 DNA reads as TGCAGTGCTAGAGATCCCCAGCGGGGGGTGCTTAACGAACCCTACAATGAGCAGTTCTTC. The chain joins TRBV20-1 to TRBJ2-1; 9 bases are shared with TRBD2. V was pared by 0 bases and J by 2 bases, with 17 bases of the junction left unmatched. Germline CDR1 reads DFQATT; CDR2 reads SNEGSKA (reference sequence). This CDR3 region has 20 residues.

In this sample, this clonotype turned up once. A much larger clonotype is one base distant, so this may be a read error. The chain is built from TRBV6-5 and TRBJ2-5; D possibly uses TRBD1 or TRBD2 (5 bases each). CDR3 length: 13 residues. CDR1 MNHEY and CDR2 SVGAGI come from the germline V gene. The CDR3 DNA reads TGTGCCAGCATTAAACTAGGGGAAGAGTCCCAGTACTTC. Its protein is CASIKLGEESQYF.

This clonotype has at least ten counts. The rearrangement uses TRBV4-3 and TRBJ1-1; D not certain. The CDR3 consists of 15 residues. The germline V gene encodes CDR1 LGHNA and CDR2 YSLEER. V was shortened by 0 bases and J by 4 bases, with 12 bases between the two germline ends. For the CDR3, the DNA is TGCGCCAGCAGCCAAGAAGGAGAGACCCCCACTGAAGCTTTCTTT. This codes for CASSQEGETPTEAFF.

Concerning this clonotype itself: A much bigger clone sits one base away, suggesting this may be a read error. No conserved phenylalanine or tryptophan ends this CDR3, so it is likely a read error. The J gene is TRBJ1-1, the V gene TRBV7-9; tentative D call: TRBD1 (5 bases). The CDR3 extends over 14 amino acids. The ends were cut back, 5 bases at V and 7 bases at J, with 17 bases in the middle. Germline values: CDR1 SEHNR, CDR2 FQNEAQ (reference sequence). The CDR3 loop reads CASSATITGLEAFS. DNA for the CDR3: TGTGCCAGCAGCGCAACGATAACAGGCCTTGAAGCTTTCTCT.